The 15 T cell receptor beta chains presented below share a single source sample, sequenced in a study of glioma-infiltrating T cells after dendritic cell vaccination. Method: immunoSEQ multiplex PCR; TCRdb's copy keeps in-frame clones and lacks some. Found here are about 95,000 clones, about 85% of them singletons; the top ten hold about 2.9%. Source: blood, taken before dendritic cell vaccination. These receptors were collected from a human donor with glioblastoma.

The chain carries TRBV27 and TRBJ2-7; weak D call: TRBD1 (6 bases). This CDR3 has 13 residues. With 3 bases removed from V and 3 bases from J, the gap between germline ends came to 9 bases. Looked up from germline, CDR1 is MNHEY and CDR2 is SMNVEV (reference sequence). The CDR3 bases are TGTGCCAGCAGTTTCAGGGGTTTCTACGAGCAGTACTTC. Translation gives CASSFRGFYEQYF.

The chain couples TRBV11-3 to TRBJ2-7; no reliable D call. The CDR3 length is 14 residues. Germline loops: CDR1 SGHNT, CDR2 YENEEA. Trimming took 3 bases from V and 0 from J, leaving 9 bases between them. CDR3 in amino acids: CASSFGTGSYEQYF. For the CDR3, the DNA is TGTGCCAGCAGCTTCGGTACGGGCTCCTACGAGCAGTACTTC.

This chain joins TRBV5-6 and TRBJ1-1; a possible D gene is TRBD1 (6 bases). V lost 0 bases and J 7 bases, leaving 10 bases between the germline ends. Germline assignment: CDR1 SGHDT and CDR2 YYEEEE. CDR3 length equals 13 residues. The CDR3 coding sequence is TGTGCCAGCAGCTTGGCTCCCAGGGGTGAAGCTTTCTTT. Translation: CASSLAPRGEAFF.

In regard to this clone: The junction shows a germline mismatch at one end, possibly a read error. The CDR3 here is CASSFLRAEAFF. CDR3 nucleotides: TGTGCCAGCAGCTTCCTCAGGGCTGAGGCTTTCTTT. The J gene is TRBJ1-1, the V gene TRBV7-2, with D possibly being TRBD1 (5 bases). The CDR3 extends over 12 amino acids. Per germline, CDR1 SGHTA and CDR2 FQGNSA.

This sequence joins TRBV6-1 and TRBJ2-6; 8 positions agree with TRBD1. CDR1 MNHNS and CDR2 SASEGT come from the germline V gene. The trim removed 8 bases at V and 2 bases at J, leaving 5 bases unmatched. The CDR3 runs to 15 residues. The CDR3 spells CASETGVAGANVLTF. CDR3 in DNA: TGTGCCAGCGAGACAGGGGTGGCTGGGGCCAACGTCCTGACTTTC.

This clone was seen a few times. This CDR3 is CATTPREGNGQPQHF. The CDR3 DNA reads TGTGCCACCACCCCCAGGGAGGGTAACGGTCAGCCCCAGCATTTT. The chain carries TRBV2 and TRBJ1-5, with D perhaps TRBD1 (5 bases). Germline V gene sequence: CDR1 SNHLY, CDR2 FYNNEI. V lost 10 bases to trimming and J lost 6 bases, with 22 bases between them. The CDR3 totals 15 residues.

The chain recombines TRBV5-1 with TRBJ1-1; unclear D gene. V gave up 1 base and J gave up 4 bases, with 8 bases separating them. CDR3 length: 13 residues. Germline V gene sequence: CDR1 SGHRS, CDR2 YFSETQ. CDR3 DNA: TGCGCCAGCAGCTTGCGTCTCGGCACTGAAGCTTTCTTT. Encoded protein: CASSLRLGTEAFF.

The chain couples TRBV10-3 to TRBJ2-3; weak D call: TRBD2 (5 bases). V gave up 11 bases and J gave up 1 base, with 13 bases separating them. The CDR3 has 13 amino acids. The germline CDR1 and CDR2 sequences are ENHRY and SYGVKD. The CDR3 DNA follows: TGTGCCGCCCGCGGGCCTGGCACAGATACGCAGTATTTT. This encodes CAARGPGTDTQYF.

Only one count was recorded for this clone. The chain recombines TRBV2 with TRBJ2-3, with TRBD1 matching 8 bases. V lost 8 bases and J lost 0; bases outside the gene matches: 4. This CDR3 is built from 14 residues. Germline V gene sequence: CDR1 SNHLY, CDR2 FYNNEI. This CDR3 reads CASDNRGSTDTQYF. The CDR3 DNA sequence: TGTGCCAGCGACAACAGGGGGAGCACAGATACGCAGTATTTT.

Comment on this clone: Other DNA sequences in this sample translate to the same CDR3. CDR3 amino acids: CASSPGGADSPLHF. In DNA form, the CDR3 reads TGTGCCAGCTCACCTGGGGGGGCTGATTCACCCCTCCACTTT. The chain has TRBV18 and TRBJ1-6; tentative D call: TRBD1 (6 bases). Trimming took off 3 bases at V and 8 bases at J, with 11 bases between the two ends. CDR1 is KGHSH, CDR2 LQKENI, per germline. CDR3 length: 14 residues.

The chain links TRBV18 to TRBJ2-7, with TRBD2 as a possible D gene (6 bases). CDR3 length: 13 amino acids. V shed 5 bases and J shed 2 bases, with 10 bases lying between them. CDR1 is KGHSH, CDR2 LQKENI, per germline. CDR3 region: CASSGGAAYEQYF. For the CDR3, the DNA is TGTGCCAGCTCAGGCGGGGCAGCCTACGAGCAGTACTTC.

This chain joins TRBV6-5 and TRBJ1-5, with D unclear. This CDR3 contains 14 residues. CDR1 and CDR2 from the germline V gene are MNHEY and SVGAGI. The V and J ends lost 10 bases and 1 base respectively, with 14 bases between them. CDR3 nucleotides: TGTGCCACCAAATCGGGTTCGAGCAATCAGCCCCAGCATTTT. Amino acid sequence: CATKSGSSNQPQHF.

V is TRBV5-8 and J is TRBJ1-5; TRBD1 might be the D (6 bases). The germline V and J ends were trimmed by 4 bases and 1 base, with 9 bases remaining between them. The CDR3 runs 14 residues. CDR1 is SGHTS and CDR2 is YDEGEE in the germline V gene. This chain's CDR3 is CASSRGQSNQPQHF. The CDR3 DNA is TGTGCCAGCAGCCGAGGACAGAGCAATCAGCCCCAGCATTTT.

The V and J genes are TRBV5-1 and TRBJ1-2; no firm D call. The CDR3 consists of 13 residues. Germline V gives CDR1 SGHRS, CDR2 YFSETQ. V lost 3 bases and J lost 2, with 8 bases in between. CDR3 nucleotide sequence: TGCGCCAGCAGCTCTACCCAAAACTATGGCTACACCTTC. Its protein product is CASSSTQNYGYTF.

This clone was counted a few times. This chain joins TRBV28 and TRBJ1-1, with 9 bases lining up with TRBD1. This CDR3 comprises 11 residues. Looked up from germline, CDR1 is MDHEN and CDR2 is SYDVKM. The junction had 1 base not matched to a gene; V was cut back by 4 bases and J by 10 bases. The CDR3 is CASSSDRGAFF. In DNA form, the CDR3 reads TGTGCCAGCAGTTCGGACAGGGGAGCTTTCTTT. Full variable domain (outside the CDR3, taken from reference TRBV28 and TRBJ1-1): DVKVTQSSRYLVKRTGEKVFLECVQDMDHENMFWYRQDPGLGLRLIYFSYDVKMKEKGDIPEGYSVSREKKERFSLILESASTNQTSMYLCASSSDRGAFFGQGTRLTVV.